This T cell receptor (beta chain) derives from a study of blood T cell repertoires in COVID-19. Study information: T cells, B-cell-depleted T cells, or PBMCs provided the cDNA or gDNA that served as material.

Produced via immunoSEQ multiplex PCR; TCRdb's table is partial and in-frame only. The sample has 250,000 or so clones, approximately 90% seen once. The CDR3 extends over 13 amino acids. Germline CDR1 LNHDA, CDR2 SQIVND (reference sequence). Trimming removed 10 bases from V and 4 bases from J, with 16 bases in between. V and J are TRBV19 and TRBJ2-5; possible D gene TRBD2, 6 bases. The sequencing input was PBMCs or T cells enriched from blood (not recorded which). The TCR sequence derives from a human donor in a cohort exposed to, infected with or recovered from COVID-19 (not recorded which). The donor label of this sample is uncertain. CDR3 residues: CATHGTSRETQYF. The CDR3 DNA sequence: TGTGCCACCCATGGGACTTCGCGAGAGACCCAGTACTTC.